The subject of this entry is one T cell receptor (beta chain). Its antigen is unknown. Researchers took blood at baseline, on cycle 4 day 1, and on cycle 7 day 1. The sample is drawn from a study of OX40 agonist ivuxolimab in advanced cancers. Study-level background: Prior anti-PD-1, anti-PD-L1 or anti-CTLA-4 therapy was allowed; about 39% had some. Notes on the study in general: Clonal expansion by week 6 occurred in CD4+ and CD8+ blood T cells (at 0.1 to 3.0 mg/kg). Undetermined was the antigen specificity of the expanded peripheral T cells.

Germline CDR1 is LNHDA and CDR2 is SQIVND (reference sequence). V shed 5 bases and J shed 0 bases, with 20 bases lying between them. The CDR3 covers 18 residues. Generated by immunoSEQ multiplex PCR, the TCRdb table keeps only in-frame clones and is missing some. The sample yields about 72,000 clones, 87% seen once. The chain recombines TRBV19 with TRBJ2-4; tentative D call: TRBD2 (5 bases). Here the sequenced sample was CD4+ or CD8+ T cells sorted from blood, taken in a trial of the OX40 agonist ivuxolimab. The receptor comes from an adult with an advanced solid tumor such as melanoma, head and neck, liver or kidney cancer. The CDR3 loop is CASSPIEGAALAKNIQYF. The CDR3 bases are TGTGCCAGTAGTCCCATAGAGGGCGCGGCCCTAGCCAAAAACATTCAGTACTTC.